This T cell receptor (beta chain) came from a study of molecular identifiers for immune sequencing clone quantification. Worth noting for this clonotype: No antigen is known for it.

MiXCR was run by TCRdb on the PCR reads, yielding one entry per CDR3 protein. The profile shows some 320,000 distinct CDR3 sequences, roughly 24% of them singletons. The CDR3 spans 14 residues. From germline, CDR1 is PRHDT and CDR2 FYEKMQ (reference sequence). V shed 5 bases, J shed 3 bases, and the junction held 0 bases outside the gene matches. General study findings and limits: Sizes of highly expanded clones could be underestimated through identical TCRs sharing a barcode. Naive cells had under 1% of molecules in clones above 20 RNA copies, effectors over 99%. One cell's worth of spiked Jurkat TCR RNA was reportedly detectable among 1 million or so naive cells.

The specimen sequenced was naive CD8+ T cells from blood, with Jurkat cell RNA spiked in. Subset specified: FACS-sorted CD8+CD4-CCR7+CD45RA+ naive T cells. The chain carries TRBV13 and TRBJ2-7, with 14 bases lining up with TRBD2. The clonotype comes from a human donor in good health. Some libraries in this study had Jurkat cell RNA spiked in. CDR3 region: CASSGTSGSYEQYF. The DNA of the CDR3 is TGTGCCAGCAGCGGGACTAGCGGGAGCTACGAGCAGTACTTC.